The clone carrying this T cell receptor (beta chain) has only one observation. The antigen is undetermined. The V and J ends lost 1 base and 8 bases, in that order; junction bases with no gene match: 9. Germline-derived CDR1 and CDR2 are SGHAT and FQNNGV. This CDR3 has 16 residues. This sample is drawn from a study of breast tumors, draining lymph nodes, adjacent tissues. Study-level results: That most tumor T cells come from lymph nodes remained unproven. Luminal-like breast cancer showed significantly higher tumor–nontumor repertoire similarity than basal-like. Most tumor T cells seemingly derive from lymph node, then expand in tumor. Tumors had less TCR diversity than lymph nodes, more than nontumor tissue.

Axillary draining lymph nodes of breast cancer patients supplied the node samples. A single record per CDR3 protein comes from TCRdb applying MiXCR to the multiplex PCR reads. The data hold approximately 170,000 distinct CDR3 sequences, with roughly 30% observed a single time. What was sequenced was axillary lymph node tissue. This TCR came from a female donor with breast cancer. Some clones in this sample may be carry-over from other donors' samples. The chain carries TRBV11-2 and TRBJ1-2, with 11 bases that match TRBD1. The CDR3 protein is CASSLAFQWTGGGYTF. The CDR3 region has the DNA TGTGCCAGCAGCTTAGCCTTCCAGTGGACAGGGGGCGGCTACACCTTC.